The source of this T cell receptor (beta chain) is a study of Graves' ophthalmopathy and Graves' hyperthyroidism. Germline CDR1 reads MNHNS; CDR2 reads SASEGT. The CDR3 is 13 residues long. V dropped 7 bases and J dropped 9; count of bases not matched to a gene: 9. This clonotype occurred many times. Beta-chain TCR CDR3 regions were amplified from RNA transcripts. An initial RT-PCR round employing HTBI primers preceded a second-round multiplex PCR. Via MiXCR, TCRdb re-called the multiplex PCR reads, giving one row per CDR3 protein. This table has some 390,000 distinct CDR3 sequences, approximately 20% appearing once.

This receptor was obtained from a woman aged 18-29 years with Graves' ophthalmopathy. Source material: peripheral blood. The chain links TRBV6-1 to TRBJ2-3, with TRBD1 identical over 8 bases. CDR3 sequence (DNA): TGTGCCAGCAAGCCTTCAGGGGGCGGGACGCAGTATTTT. This codes for CASKPSGGGTQYF.